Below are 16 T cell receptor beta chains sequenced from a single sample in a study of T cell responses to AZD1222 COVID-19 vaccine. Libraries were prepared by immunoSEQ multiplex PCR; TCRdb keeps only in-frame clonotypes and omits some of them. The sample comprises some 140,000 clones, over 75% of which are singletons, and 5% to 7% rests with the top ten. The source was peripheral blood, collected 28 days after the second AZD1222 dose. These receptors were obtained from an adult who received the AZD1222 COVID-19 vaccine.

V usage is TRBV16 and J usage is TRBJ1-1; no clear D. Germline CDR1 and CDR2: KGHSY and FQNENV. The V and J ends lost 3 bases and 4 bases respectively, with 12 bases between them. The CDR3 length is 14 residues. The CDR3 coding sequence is TGTGCCAGCAGCCAGTTCTCGGGTGGCACTGAAGCTTTCTTT. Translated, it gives CASSQFSGGTEAFF.

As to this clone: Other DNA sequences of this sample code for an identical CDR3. CDR3 sequence reads: CASSLGGEETQYF. The CDR3 nucleotides read TGTGCCAGCAGTTTAGGTGGCGAGGAGACCCAGTACTTC. The chain employs TRBV28 and TRBJ2-5; D not certain. The germline V and J ends were trimmed by 2 bases and 5 bases, with 9 bases remaining between them. CDR1 and CDR2 from the germline V gene are MDHEN and SYDVKM. CDR3 length: 13 amino acids.

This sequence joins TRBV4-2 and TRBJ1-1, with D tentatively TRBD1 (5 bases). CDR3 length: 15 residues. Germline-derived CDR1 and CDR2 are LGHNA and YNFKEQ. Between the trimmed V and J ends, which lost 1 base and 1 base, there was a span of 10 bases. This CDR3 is CASSQVGGRNTEAFF. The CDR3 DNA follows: TGTGCCAGCAGCCAAGTGGGGGGTAGGAACACTGAAGCTTTCTTT.

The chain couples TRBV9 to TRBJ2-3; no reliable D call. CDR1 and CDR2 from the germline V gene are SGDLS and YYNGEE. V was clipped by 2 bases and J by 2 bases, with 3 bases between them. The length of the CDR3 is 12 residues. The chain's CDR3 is CASSVTTDTQYF. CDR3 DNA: TGTGCCAGCAGCGTGACCACAGATACGCAGTATTTT.

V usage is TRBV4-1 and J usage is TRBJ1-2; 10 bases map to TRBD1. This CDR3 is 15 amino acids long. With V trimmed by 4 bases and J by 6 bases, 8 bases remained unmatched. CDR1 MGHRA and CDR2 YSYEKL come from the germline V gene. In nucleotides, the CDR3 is TGCGCCAGCAGCCGCTTGACAGGGGGCGCGAATGGCTACACCTTC. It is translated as CASSRLTGGANGYTF.

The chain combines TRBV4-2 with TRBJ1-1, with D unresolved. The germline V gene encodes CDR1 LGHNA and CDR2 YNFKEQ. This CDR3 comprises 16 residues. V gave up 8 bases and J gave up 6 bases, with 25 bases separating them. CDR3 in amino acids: CASGRAGGNFLSEAFF. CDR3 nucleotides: TGTGCCAGCGGACGGGCAGGCGGTAACTTTCTGTCTGAAGCTTTCTTT.

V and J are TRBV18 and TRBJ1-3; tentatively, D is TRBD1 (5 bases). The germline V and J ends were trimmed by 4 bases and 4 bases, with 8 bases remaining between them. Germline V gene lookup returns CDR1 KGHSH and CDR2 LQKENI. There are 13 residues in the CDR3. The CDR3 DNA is TGTGCCAGCTCACGGGACGGAGGAAACACCATATATTTT. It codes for CASSRDGGNTIYF.

CDR3 in DNA: TGTGCCAGCAGCCGGGGACAGGGGTACTACGAGCAGTACTTC. Translation gives CASSRGQGYYEQYF. The gene calls are TRBV3-1 (or the pseudogene TRBV3-2) and TRBJ2-7; 10 nucleotides line up with TRBD1. Unmatched junction bases numbered 3, after V lost 4 bases and J lost 3 bases. CDR1 is LGHDT and CDR2 is YNNKEL in the germline V gene (reference sequence). The CDR3 covers 14 residues.

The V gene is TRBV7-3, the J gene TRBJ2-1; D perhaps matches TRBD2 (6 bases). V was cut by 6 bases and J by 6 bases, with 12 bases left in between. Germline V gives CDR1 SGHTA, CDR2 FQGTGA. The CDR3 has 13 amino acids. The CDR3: CASSSPSVNEQFF. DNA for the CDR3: TGTGCCAGCAGTTCGCCTAGCGTCAATGAGCAGTTCTTC. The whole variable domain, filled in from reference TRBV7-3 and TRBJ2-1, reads GAGVSQTPSNKVTEKGKYVELRCDPISGHTALYWYRQSLGQGPEFLIYFQGTGAADDSGLPNDRFFAVRPEGSVSTLKIQRTERGDSAVYLCASSSPSVNEQFFGPGTRLTVL.

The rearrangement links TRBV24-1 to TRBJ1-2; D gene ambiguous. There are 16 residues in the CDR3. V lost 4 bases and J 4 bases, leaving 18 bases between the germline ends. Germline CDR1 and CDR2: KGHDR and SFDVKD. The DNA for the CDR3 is TGTGCCACCAGTGACACAAAGACGGATCCTCCCTATGGCTACACCTTC. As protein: CATSDTKTDPPYGYTF.

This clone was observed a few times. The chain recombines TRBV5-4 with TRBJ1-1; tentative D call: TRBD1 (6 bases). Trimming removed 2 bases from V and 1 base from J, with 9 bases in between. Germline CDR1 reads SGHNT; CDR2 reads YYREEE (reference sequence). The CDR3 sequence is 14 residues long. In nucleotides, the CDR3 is TGTGCCAGCAGCTTCGGCAGGGGGAACACTGAAGCTTTCTTT. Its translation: CASSFGRGNTEAFF. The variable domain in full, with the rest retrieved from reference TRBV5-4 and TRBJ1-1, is ETGVTQSPTHLIKTRGQQVTLRCSSQSGHNTVSWYQQALGQGPQFIFQYYREEENGRGNFPPRFSGLQFPNYSSELNVNALELDDSALYLCASSFGRGNTEAFFGQGTRLTVV.

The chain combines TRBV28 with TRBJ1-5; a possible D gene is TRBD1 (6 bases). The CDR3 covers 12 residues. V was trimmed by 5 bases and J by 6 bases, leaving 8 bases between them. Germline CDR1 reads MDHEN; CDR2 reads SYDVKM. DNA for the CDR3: TGTGCCAGCAGTCACAGGGCTCAGCCCCAGCATTTT. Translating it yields CASSHRAQPQHF.

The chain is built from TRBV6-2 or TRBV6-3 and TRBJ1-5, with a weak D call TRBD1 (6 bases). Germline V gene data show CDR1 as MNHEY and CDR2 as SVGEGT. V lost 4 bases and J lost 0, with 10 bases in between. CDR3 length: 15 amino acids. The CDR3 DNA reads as TGTGCCAGCAGTTGGACAGCCCTTAGCAATCAGCCCCAGCATTTT. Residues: CASSWTALSNQPQHF.

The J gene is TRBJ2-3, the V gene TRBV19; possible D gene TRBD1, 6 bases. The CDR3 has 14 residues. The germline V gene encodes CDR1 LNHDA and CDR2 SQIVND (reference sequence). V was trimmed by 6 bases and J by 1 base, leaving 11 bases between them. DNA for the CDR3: TGTGCCAGTAGAACAGGGACCGGCACAGATACGCAGTATTTT. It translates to CASRTGTGTDTQYF.

The CDR3: CASSLVFSGKQETQYF. The CDR3 DNA is TGCGCCAGCAGCTTGGTGTTTAGCGGGAAACAAGAGACCCAGTACTTC. The rearrangement joins TRBV5-1 to TRBJ2-5; TRBD2 matches 8 bases. CDR1 and CDR2 (germline): SGHRS, YFSETQ. J gave up 2 bases and V 0 bases, and 6 bases lay outside the gene matches. The CDR3 length is 16 residues.

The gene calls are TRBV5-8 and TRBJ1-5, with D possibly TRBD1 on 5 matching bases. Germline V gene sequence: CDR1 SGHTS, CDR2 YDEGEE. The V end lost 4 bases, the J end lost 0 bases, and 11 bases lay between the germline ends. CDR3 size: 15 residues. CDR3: CASSVQEYSNQPQHF. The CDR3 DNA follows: TGTGCCAGCAGCGTACAGGAATATAGCAATCAGCCCCAGCATTTT.